These 3 T cell receptor beta chains were sequenced from one sample in a study of T cells in Graves' hyperthyroidism and ophthalmopathy. TCR beta CDR3 regions were amplified from RNA. The HTBI primer set drove a first-round RT-PCR of the TCR CDR3. TCRdb reanalysed the multiplex PCR reads using MiXCR and keeps one entry per CDR3 protein. The table lists under 650,000 distinct CDR3 sequences, roughly 17% of them singletons. Material: blood. All receptors derive from a woman aged 25-40 years with Graves' hyperthyroidism.

This clonotype has at least ten counts. The chain has TRBV28 and TRBJ2-5, with 7 bases that match TRBD1. This CDR3 region has 11 residues. V trimming: 6 bases; J trimming: 7 bases; junction bases outside the gene matches: 2. The germline V gene has CDR1 MDHEN and CDR2 SYDVKM. Here the CDR3 DNA reads TGTGCCAGCAGGGGGACAGTGACCCAGTACTTC. It translates to CASRGTVTQYF.

CDR3 sequence: CSVAIGGLAAKNIQYF. The CDR3 DNA reads as TGCAGCGTTGCTATTGGTGGACTAGCAGCCAAAAACATTCAGTACTTC. This sequence joins TRBV29-1 and TRBJ2-4; 8 nucleotides match TRBD2. This CDR3 is built from 16 residues. V lost 4 bases, J lost 0 bases, and 8 bases stayed unmatched. CDR1 is SQVTM, CDR2 ANQGSEA, per germline. Looking up the rest from reference TRBV29-1 and TRBJ2-4 gives the full variable domain: SAVISQKPSRDICQRGTSLTIQCQVDSQVTMMFWYRQQPGQSLTLIATANQGSEATYESGFVIDKFPISRPNLTFSTLTVSNMSPEDSSIYLCSVAIGGLAAKNIQYFGAGTRLSVL.

This clonotype was recorded at least ten times. V is TRBV28 and J is TRBJ2-1; possibly TRBD1 for D (7 bases). V was pared by 5 bases and J by 6 bases, with 29 bases between. The CDR3 loop spans 19 amino acids. In germline, CDR1 is MDHEN, CDR2 SYDVKM. CDR3 protein: CASSRRQGKVDYLFNEQFF. CDR3 sequence (DNA): TGTGCCAGCAGTCGAAGACAGGGTAAGGTGGACTACCTATTCAATGAGCAGTTCTTC.